The rows below give T cell receptor beta chains drawn from one sample of a study of T-cell reconstitution after alpha-beta-depleted transplantation in children. From the PCR reads, TCRdb called clonotypes with MiXCR, one entry per CDR3 protein. The sample has a few hundred thousand distinct CDR3 sequences, 10% to 15% seen once. The sample here was PBMCs, mostly from graft donor cells, taken 360 days after TCRalphabeta/CD19-depleted stem cell transplant. These receptors originate from a male patient younger than 18 who had a stem cell transplant for acute myeloid leukemia, so the T cells may come from the graft donor. Both conserved end residues are part of each CDR3. The D gene is left open where the match is weak. Clone size is not always given. Where it is, it says once, few, many or a class for expanded clones.

V gene,D gene,CDR3 length,clone size,J gene,CDR3 DNA,CDR3 protein
TRBV20-1,NA,16,NA,TRBJ2-1,TGCAGTGTTAGCGGGTCAAGCGGGACACAATACAATGAGCAGTTCTTC,CSVSGSSGTQYNEQFF
TRBV18,TRBD2,19,many,TRBJ2-1,TGTGCCAGCTCACCAGATGGGCAGGGACTAGCGGGAATCTACAATGAGCAGTTCTTC,CASSPDGQGLAGIYNEQFF
TRBV7-2,TRBD2,15,NA,TRBJ2-1,TGTGCCAGCAGCCGGGGACTAGCGGAGGGGAGTGAGCAGTTCTTC,CASSRGLAEGSEQFF
TRBV7-6,NA,15,few,TRBJ2-3,TGTGCCAGCAGCTTAGAGGGCGGAGGGGGAAATACGCAGTATTTT,CASSLEGGGGNTQYF
TRBV28,TRBD2,16,NA,TRBJ2-3,TGTGCCAGCAGCCCCTCTAGCGGGAGGGTTTCAGATACGCAGTATTTT,CASSPSSGRVSDTQYF
TRBV3-1,NA,13,NA,TRBJ2-7,TGTGCCAGCTGCCGTGTCCTGGGGCTCGAGCAGTACTTC,CASCRVLGLEQYF
TRBV29-1,NA,13,many,TRBJ1-2,TGCAGCGTTGGACAGGCTACTAACTATGGCTACACCTTC,CSVGQATNYGYTF
TRBV7-2,TRBD1,14,few,TRBJ2-7,TGTGCCAGCAGCTATGTACAGGGGCGGTACGAGCAGTACTTC,CASSYVQGRYEQYF
TRBV25-1,NA,15,many,TRBJ2-7,TGTGCCAGCAGTGAACCTGGTGGGAGCTCCTACGAGCAGTACTTC,CASSEPGGSSYEQYF
TRBV7-9,NA,15,NA,TRBJ2-7,TGTGCCAGCAGGAAATATGACGGAGACTCCTACGAGCAGTACTTC,CASRKYDGDSYEQYF
TRBV29-1,TRBD2,14,many,TRBJ2-7,TGCAGCGCAAAAGACGGGACTAGCGGCTACGAGCAGTACTTC,CSAKDGTSGYEQYF
TRBV28,NA,15,few,TRBJ1-4,TGTGCCAGCAGTTCTGAGCTGGGTTGGATTGAAAAACTGTTTTTT,CASSSELGWIEKLFF